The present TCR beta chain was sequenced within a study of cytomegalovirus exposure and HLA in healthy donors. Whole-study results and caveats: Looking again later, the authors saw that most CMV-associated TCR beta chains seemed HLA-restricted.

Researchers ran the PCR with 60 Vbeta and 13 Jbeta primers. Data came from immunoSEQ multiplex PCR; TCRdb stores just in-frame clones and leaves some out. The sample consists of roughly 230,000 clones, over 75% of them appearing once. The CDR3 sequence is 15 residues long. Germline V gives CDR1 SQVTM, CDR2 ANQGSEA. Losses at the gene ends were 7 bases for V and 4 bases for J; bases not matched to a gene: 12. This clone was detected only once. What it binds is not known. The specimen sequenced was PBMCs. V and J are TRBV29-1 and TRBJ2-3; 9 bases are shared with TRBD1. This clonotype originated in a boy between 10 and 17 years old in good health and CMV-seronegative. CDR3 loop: CSADPGQGDPDTQYF. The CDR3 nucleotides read TGCAGCGCCGATCCGGGACAGGGAGATCCAGATACGCAGTATTTT.